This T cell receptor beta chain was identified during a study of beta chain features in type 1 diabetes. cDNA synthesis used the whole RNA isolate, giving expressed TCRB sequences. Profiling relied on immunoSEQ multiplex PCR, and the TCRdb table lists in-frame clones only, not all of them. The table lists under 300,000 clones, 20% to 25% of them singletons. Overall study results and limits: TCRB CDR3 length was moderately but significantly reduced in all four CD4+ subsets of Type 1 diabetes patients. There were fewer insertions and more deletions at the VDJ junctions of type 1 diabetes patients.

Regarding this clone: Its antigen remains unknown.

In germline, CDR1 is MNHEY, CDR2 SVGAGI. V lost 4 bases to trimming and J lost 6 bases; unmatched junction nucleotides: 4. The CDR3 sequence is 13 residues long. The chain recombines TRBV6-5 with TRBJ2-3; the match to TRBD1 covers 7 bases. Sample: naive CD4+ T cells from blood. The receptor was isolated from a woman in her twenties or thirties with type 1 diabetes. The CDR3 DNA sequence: TGTGCCAGCAGTTCCGGGACAGTTGATACGCAGTATTTT. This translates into CASSSGTVDTQYF.